The subject of this entry is one T cell receptor (beta chain). Sequencing was performed with immunoSEQ multiplex PCR; in TCRdb, only in-frame clones are kept and a portion is missing. The table includes about 320,000 clones, roughly 80% detected once. Regarding treatment: some 19 received Ad26.COV2.S at low or high dose, single or two shots; 5 received placebo; per-sample allocation not given. Day 63 after the first injection of vaccine or placebo was the sampling time. The sample belongs to a study of Ad26.COV2.S vaccination and SARS-CoV-2 variants. Losses at the gene ends were 6 bases for V and 2 bases for J; bases not matched to a gene: 7. Per the germline V gene, CDR1 is MDHEN and CDR2 is SYDVKM. This CDR3 is 15 amino acids long.

The chain employs TRBV28 and TRBJ2-3, with 8 bases that match TRBD1. The sequence was obtained from a person between 18 and 65 years old who received the Ad26.COV2.S COVID-19 vaccine or a placebo. Material: peripheral blood, obtained in a trial of Ad26.COV2.S vaccine versus placebo. The CDR3 loop is CASRSTGGSTDTQYF. In nucleotides, the CDR3 is TGTGCCAGCAGATCCACAGGGGGTTCCACAGATACGCAGTATTTT.